What follows are 15 T cell receptor beta chains derived from one specimen sequenced in a study of shared clonotypes between healthy human individuals. Repertoires were generated with immunoSEQ multiplex PCR, while TCRdb's copy carries only in-frame clones and drops some. Of around 1.5 million clones in the sample, roughly 98% were seen once. Sequencing was done on a sample of naive CD4+ T cells sorted from blood. Subset meaning: CD45RA+ positively selected. Every receptor here comes from a man aged 25 to 40 in good health.

The chain combines TRBV4-3 with TRBJ2-2, with D possibly TRBD1 on 5 matching bases. The germline gives CDR1 LGHNA, CDR2 YSLEER. Trimming removed 2 bases at V and 3 bases at J, with 22 bases between. The CDR3 covers 19 residues. The CDR3 DNA follows: TGCGCCAGCAGCCAACCCCAGGGCCTTTGGGGCCTAGACACCGGGGAGCTGTTTTTT. Translating it yields CASSQPQGLWGLDTGELFF.

This chain connects TRBV6-5 to TRBJ1-3; possibly TRBD1 for D (6 bases). This CDR3 region has 15 residues. The V gene's germline CDR1 is MNHEY and CDR2 SVGAGI. V lost 0 bases, J lost 4 bases, and 10 bases lay in between. In DNA form, the CDR3 reads TGTGCCAGCAGTTACTCGCAGGGGCCAGGAAACACCATATATTTT. Translation gives CASSYSQGPGNTIYF.

The V call is TRBV5-1, the J call TRBJ2-5; TRBD1 matches at 7 bases. Germline V CDR1 and CDR2: SGHRS, YFSETQ. The CDR3 runs 16 residues. V shed 1 base, J shed 5 bases, and the junction held 11 bases outside the gene matches. In nucleotides, the CDR3 is TGCGCCAGCAGCTTGACAGGGGCCGCCTCGGCGGAGACCCAGTACTTC. This gives the protein CASSLTGAASAETQYF.

The chain combines TRBV9 with TRBJ2-3; D uncertain. Germline CDR1 is SGDLS and CDR2 is YYNGEE. The V gene lost 1 base and the J gene lost 0 bases, with 9 bases spanning the gap. CDR3 length equals 15 residues. Here the CDR3 reads CASSVMAASTDTQYF. CDR3 DNA sequence: TGTGCCAGCAGCGTAATGGCGGCTAGCACAGATACGCAGTATTTT. The full variable domain, with the rest looked up from reference TRBV9 and TRBJ2-3, is DSGVTQTPKHLITATGQRVTLRCSPRSGDLSVYWYQQSLDQGLQFLIQYYNGEERAKGNILERFSAQQFPDLHSELNLSSLELGDSALYFCASSVMAASTDTQYFGPGTRLTVL.

This clone has just one count. The genes are TRBV9 and TRBJ2-3, with 9 bases aligning to TRBD2. The CDR3 runs to 16 residues. Unmatched junction bases numbered 7, after V lost 0 bases and J lost 5 bases. CDR1 and CDR2 (germline): SGDLS, YYNGEE. In nucleotides, the CDR3 is TGTGCCAGCAGCGTAGCGCCCCTAGCGGGACGAGATACGCAGTATTTT. Translation gives CASSVAPLAGRDTQYF.

The chain employs TRBV27 and TRBJ2-2; D gene ambiguous. The CDR3 has 16 amino acids. From germline, CDR1 is MNHEY and CDR2 SMNVEV (reference sequence). V was shortened by 0 bases and J by 3 bases, with 11 bases between the two germline ends. The DNA of the CDR3 is TGTGCCAGCAGTTTATCGCCGGGCAGATACACCGGGGAGCTGTTTTTT. Protein: CASSLSPGRYTGELFF.

V is TRBV19 and J is TRBJ1-5, with D perhaps TRBD1 (6 bases). Trimming left V 5 bases short and J 2 bases short, with 13 bases between. The length of the CDR3 is 15 residues. Germline-derived CDR1 and CDR2 are LNHDA and SQIVND (reference sequence). The CDR3 bases are TGTGCCAGTAGTCGGGGGGCAAATGGCAATCAGCCCCAGCATTTT. Its translation is CASSRGANGNQPQHF.

The chain joins TRBV19 to TRBJ2-1, with 10 bases fitting TRBD1. This CDR3 comprises 19 residues. J lost 7 bases, V lost 7 bases, and 22 bases had no gene match. Germline CDR1 LNHDA, CDR2 SQIVND (reference sequence). CDR3 amino acids: CASNQKWDRGLVNLNEQFF. CDR3 sequence (DNA): TGTGCCAGTAATCAAAAGTGGGACAGGGGCCTTGTTAATTTGAATGAGCAGTTCTTC.

The rearrangement joins TRBV7-3 to TRBJ2-1; 11 bases are a match to TRBD2. CDR3 length equals 15 residues. Germline assignment: CDR1 SGHTA and CDR2 FQGTGA. V lost 2 bases to trimming and J lost 10 bases; unmatched junction nucleotides: 7. CDR3 coding DNA: TGTGCCAGCAGCTTATTACTAGCGGGAGCTGGGGAGCAGTTCTTC. Translated: CASSLLLAGAGEQFF.

V and J are TRBV11-1 and TRBJ2-7, with 8 bases aligning to TRBD1. This CDR3 has 14 amino acids. J lost 1 base, V lost 5 bases, and 4 bases had no gene match. The V gene's germline CDR1 is SGHAT and CDR2 FQDESV (reference sequence). The CDR3 sequence is CASSARTGSYEQYF. For the CDR3, the DNA is TGTGCCAGCAGCGCTAGGACAGGGTCCTACGAGCAGTACTTC. The whole variable domain, remainder taken from reference TRBV11-1 and TRBJ2-7, is EAEVAQSPRYKITEKSQAVAFWCDPISGHATLYWYRQILGQGPELLVQFQDESVVDDSQLPKDRFSAERLKGVDSTLKIQPAELGDSAMYLCASSARTGSYEQYFGPGTRLTVT.

The CDR3 DNA sequence: TGTGCCAGCAGTGAAGAAGGTTTTGGGAGGGAGCAGTACTTC. Residues: CASSEEGFGREQYF. This chain joins TRBV6-4 and TRBJ2-7; tentative D call: TRBD2 (6 bases). V was trimmed by 3 bases and J by 7 bases, leaving 16 bases between them. Germline assignment: CDR1 MRHNA and CDR2 SNTAGT. The CDR3 length is 14 residues.

This sequence joins TRBV18 and TRBJ1-2; 7 bases fit TRBD1. The J segment lost 4 bases and the V segment lost 0 bases, leaving 5 bases of the junction unmatched. The CDR3 has 15 residues. Germline lookup yields CDR1 KGHSH and CDR2 LQKENI. The CDR3 DNA sequence: TGTGCCAGCTCACCACCCTCCGGACAGGCCTATGGCTACACCTTC. Residues: CASSPPSGQAYGYTF.

The J gene is TRBJ1-5, the V gene TRBV5-4; D remains ambiguous. The CDR3 runs to 14 residues. With 4 bases removed from V and 3 bases from J, the gap between germline ends came to 11 bases. The germline CDR1 and CDR2 sequences are SGHNT and YYREEE (reference sequence). The CDR3 sequence is CASSPEPVNQPQHF. CDR3 DNA: TGTGCCAGCAGCCCGGAGCCGGTCAATCAGCCCCAGCATTTT. The entire variable domain, with the rest obtained from reference TRBV5-4 and TRBJ1-5, is as follows: ETGVTQSPTHLIKTRGQQVTLRCSSQSGHNTVSWYQQALGQGPQFIFQYYREEENGRGNFPPRFSGLQFPNYSSELNVNALELDDSALYLCASSPEPVNQPQHFGDGTRLSIL.

The chain couples TRBV5-1 to TRBJ2-1; 7 bases align to TRBD1. CDR3 length: 18 amino acids. Trimming removed 3 bases from V and 4 bases from J; junction bases left unmatched: 16. Germline V gene data show CDR1 as SGHRS and CDR2 as YFSETQ. The DNA of the CDR3 is TGCGCCAGCAGCTCAGGACAGGCCTTAATCGGGAATTACAATGAGCAGTTCTTC. Translating it yields CASSSGQALIGNYNEQFF.

This chain links TRBV14 with TRBJ2-5; D unresolved. Per germline, CDR1 SGHDN and CDR2 FVKESK. V was shortened by 3 bases and J by 7 bases, with 12 bases between the two germline ends. This CDR3 has 13 residues. The CDR3 DNA follows: TGTGCCAGCAGCCAGGGCCGCGCCACGACCCAGTACTTC. This codes for CASSQGRATTQYF.